This TCR beta chain is drawn from a study of blood T cell repertoires in COVID-19. Background on the study: The United States, Italy and Spain supplied acute and convalescent COVID-19 samples. T cells, B-cell-depleted T cells, or PBMCs provided the cDNA or gDNA that served as material.

The Seattle patients, enrolled during active infection, were followed longitudinally. Trimming removed 4 bases from V and 0 bases from J; junction bases left unmatched: 3. The germline V gene encodes CDR1 SGHDT and CDR2 YYEEEE. The CDR3 loop spans 15 amino acids. As handled by the study authors: Estimation of nucleated cell counts relied on the amplification of reference gene primers. Assay: immunoSEQ multiplex PCR; the TCRdb copy retains only in-frame clones and omits some. V and J calls and clone size come straight from that table; D and trimming were deduced from the DNA. Found here are about 250,000 clones, about 90% of them singletons; the top ten hold over 0.8%.

Sequenced input: peripheral blood. The chain couples TRBV5-6 to TRBJ1-3, with 8 nucleotides matching TRBD1. The TCR was taken from a man between 25 and 39 years old with COVID-19, enrolled during active disease. For the CDR3, the DNA is TGTGCCAGCAGCCTAACAGGGGGCTCTGGAAACACCATATATTTT. Encoded protein: CASSLTGGSGNTIYF.